This paragraph covers one T cell receptor beta chain sequence. These data originate in a study of blood T cell repertoires in COVID-19. Each participant's cohort was designated according to participant-reported clinical history. Two negative PCRs, clearance, or symptom resolution characterized the recovered Cohort 3 donors. As processed by the authors: Estimates of nucleated cell counts were drawn from the amplification of reference gene primers. Sequencing used immunoSEQ multiplex PCR; TCRdb keeps in-frame clones, though not all of them. V, J and clone size derive from that table, while D and trimming were established from the DNA sequence. The table shows around 360,000 clones, with roughly 84% occurring only once. The CDR3 spans 15 residues. Germline trimming cut 3 bases from V and 12 bases from J; bases unmatched to any gene: 11. Germline CDR1 reads MDHEN; CDR2 reads SYDVKM.

Sequenced sample: PBMCs or T cells enriched from blood (not recorded which). J is TRBJ1-4 and V is TRBV28; TRBD1 matches 9 bases. This receptor was obtained from a woman aged 25-40 years who had recovered from COVID-19. CDR3 nucleotides: TGTGCCAGCAGTTTCACCGGGACAGGGCTTGAGGAACTGTTTTTT. This codes for CASSFTGTGLEELFF. The full variable domain, completed using reference TRBV28 and TRBJ1-4, is DVKVTQSSRYLVKRTGEKVFLECVQDMDHENMFWYRQDPGLGLRLIYFSYDVKMKEKGDIPEGYSVSREKKERFSLILESASTNQTSMYLCASSFTGTGLEELFFGSGTQLSVL.